This entry lists 4 T cell receptor beta chains sequenced from one sample in a study of blood T cells in healthy people across ages. Primers used in a second PCR of roughly 6 to 12 cycles were a sample-barcoded 5' primer and a J-beta primer mix. One entry per CDR3 protein, called by TCRdb with MiXCR from the 5' RACE reads. The table shows around 1,800,000 distinct CDR3 sequences, with about two fifths occurring only once. Sequencing was carried out using blood. Receptors originate from a human donor in good health.

Details on this clonotype: This may stem from a read error, because a much larger clone lies one nucleotide away. For the CDR3, the DNA is TGCAGTGTAGGTCACCCGGGACAGGGGGTGATAAACTGTGGCTACACCTTC. Protein sequence: CSVGHPGQGVINCGYTF. This chain joins TRBV20-1 and TRBJ1-2; the match to TRBD1 covers 11 bases. Germline V CDR1 and CDR2: DFQATT, SNEGSKA (reference sequence). The CDR3 runs 17 residues.

The chain recombines TRBV2 with TRBJ2-3; possible D gene TRBD2, 5 bases. This CDR3 is 15 amino acids long. Trimming removed 3 bases at V and 11 bases at J, with 21 bases between. CDR1 and CDR2 (germline): SNHLY, FYNNEI. CDR3: CASSERASPSYEQYF. The CDR3, as DNA: TGTGCCAGCAGTGAGCGGGCGTCACCATCCTACGAGCAGTATTTT.

This clonotype was detected only a few times. The chain has TRBV12-3 or TRBV12-4 and TRBJ2-1, with D perhaps matching TRBD2 (7 bases). Trimming removed 2 bases from V and 4 bases from J, with 15 bases in between. The CDR3 totals 16 residues. CDR3 sequence (DNA): TGTGCCAGCAGTTTAATTGGGGCGGGGGCTTACAATGAGCAGTTCTTC. It encodes CASSLIGAGAYNEQFF.

This clonotype was counted only a few times. V usage is TRBV4-2 and J usage is TRBJ1-2; D gene ambiguous. Germline-derived CDR1 and CDR2 are LGHNA and YNFKEQ. V shed 0 bases and J shed 5 bases, with 13 bases lying between them. The length of the CDR3 is 15 residues. The CDR3 coding sequence is TGTGCCAGCAGCCAAGAAGTGGCAGCTGCTTATGGCTACACCTTC. This gives the protein CASSQEVAAAYGYTF.